The clone carrying this TCR beta chain came up a few times. The data belong to a study of spatial heterogeneity in lung cancer. Stated time point: blood at routine non-recurrence follow-up after resection. The input material, whole RNA from tumor, nontumor lung or frozen PBMC, was sequenced unsorted. Via MiXCR, TCRdb re-called the 5' RACE reads, giving one row per CDR3 protein. The sample lists around 110,000 distinct CDR3 sequences, less than 15% occurring once. This CDR3 region has 18 residues. CDR1 is LGHNA, CDR2 YSLEER, per germline. J lost 1 base, V lost 1 base, and 12 bases had no gene match. The sequence was obtained from a male donor with early-stage non-small cell lung cancer. Sample: PBMCs, taken at follow-up. The rearrangement uses TRBV4-3 and TRBJ2-7; TRBD2 aligns across 8 bases. CDR3 DNA sequence: TGCGCCAGCAGCCAAGTTCTGGCGGGGGGCGCGCAATCCTACGAGCAGTACTTC. It specifies CASSQVLAGGAQSYEQYF.